This T cell receptor (beta chain) derives from a study of blood T cell repertoires in COVID-19. Study-wide context: Donors in the United States, Italy and Spain gave samples during acute or convalescent COVID-19. T cells, B-cell-depleted T cells, or PBMCs provided the cDNA or gDNA that served as material.

Followed longitudinally, the Seattle patients had been enrolled during active infection. Sequencing was performed with immunoSEQ multiplex PCR; in TCRdb, only in-frame clones are kept and a portion is missing. In the table there are about 200,000 clones, roughly 94% of which are singletons. The clonotype comes from a man aged 25-45 years with COVID-19, enrolled during active disease. The material sequenced was peripheral blood.

CDR3 in amino acids: CASSPTGGQPQHF. The DNA of the CDR3 is TGTGCCAGCAGCCCGACAGGGGGTCAGCCCCAGCATTTT. V and J are TRBV28 and TRBJ1-5; 9 nucleotides line up with TRBD1. This CDR3 has 13 residues. CDR1 and CDR2 (germline): MDHEN, SYDVKM. The trim removed 6 bases at V and 6 bases at J, leaving 3 bases unmatched.